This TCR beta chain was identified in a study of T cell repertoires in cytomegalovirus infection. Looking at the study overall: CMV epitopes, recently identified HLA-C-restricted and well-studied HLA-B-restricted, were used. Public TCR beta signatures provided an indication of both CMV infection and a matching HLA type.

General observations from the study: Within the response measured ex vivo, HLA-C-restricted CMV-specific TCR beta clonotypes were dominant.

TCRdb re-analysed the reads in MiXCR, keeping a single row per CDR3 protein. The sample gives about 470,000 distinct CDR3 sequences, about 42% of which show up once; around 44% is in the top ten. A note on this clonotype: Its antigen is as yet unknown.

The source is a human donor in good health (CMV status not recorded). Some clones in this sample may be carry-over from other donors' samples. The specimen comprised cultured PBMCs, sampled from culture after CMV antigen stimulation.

The CDR3 coding sequence is TGTGCCAGCCACCGGCGGGACTCCTACAATGAGCAGTTCTTC. Amino acids: CASHRRDSYNEQFF. The rearrangement links TRBV11-2 to TRBJ2-1; D might be TRBD2 (6 bases). The CDR3 loop spans 14 amino acids. With 8 bases removed from V and 0 bases from J, the gap between germline ends came to 11 bases. CDR1 is SGHAT and CDR2 is FQNNGV in the germline V gene.